The rows below give T cell receptor beta chains drawn from one sample of a study of T cell responses to AZD1222 COVID-19 vaccine. Here immunoSEQ multiplex PCR was the method, and the copy in TCRdb shows in-frame clones only, minus some. The sample consists of tens of thousands of clones, around 90% of them appearing once. The specimen comprised peripheral blood, sampled on day 0 of AZD1222 vaccination. Every receptor here comes from an adult in good health. The CDR3 runs from the conserved cysteine through the conserved F or W. The D gene is left open where the match is weak.

V gene	D gene	J gene	CDR3 protein
TRBV2	.	TRBJ2-3	CASLIPGETDTQYF
TRBV6-6	TRBD1	TRBJ1-5	CASTSGTGNNQPQHF
TRBV5-1	.	TRBJ2-5	CATSSGAPRETQYF
TRBV6-5	.	TRBJ1-2	CASNGTPNYGYTF
TRBV18	.	TRBJ1-1	CASSPNRNTEAFF
TRBV19	TRBD1	TRBJ2-1	CASSLTGGLNEQFF
TRBV12-5	.	TRBJ2-5	CARGPLVQETQYF
TRBV6-5	.	TRBJ1-2	CASSRDGGYTF
TRBV7-3	.	TRBJ2-1	CASSSQGGGWDEQFF
TRBV2	.	TRBJ1-3	CASSEGWANTIYF
TRBV5-1	.	TRBJ1-3	CASSLDTKAGNTIYF
TRBV2	.	TRBJ1-1	CASSPGATEAFF
TRBV19	.	TRBJ2-1	CASSMAGTTYNEQFF
TRBV5-1	.	TRBJ2-7	CASSERSITGSDEQYF
TRBV6-5	.	TRBJ2-7	CASTSATYEQYF
TRBV6-5	TRBD1	TRBJ2-1	CASSYSGTANNEQFF
TRBV7-8	.	TRBJ2-1	CASSSGNSYNEQFF
TRBV20-1	.	TRBJ1-2	CSARDLSGYTF